The 22 T cell receptor beta chains presented below share a single source sample, sequenced in a study of blood T cells in healthy people across ages. The use of a sample-barcoded 5' primer and a J-beta primer mix characterized a second PCR of about 7 to 12 cycles. TCRdb analysed the 5' RACE reads with MiXCR anew, one entry per CDR3 protein. Of 1.5 million to 2 million distinct CDR3 sequences in the sample, about 31% were seen once. What was sequenced was blood. Receptor source: a woman in her twenties or thirties in good health.

There are a few counts of this clonotype. V and J are TRBV28 and TRBJ1-2; TRBD1 is a possible D gene (5 bases). The CDR3 runs 12 residues. The germline V and J ends were trimmed by 8 bases and 2 bases, with 9 bases remaining between them. The germline CDR1 and CDR2 sequences are MDHEN and SYDVKM. The CDR3 sequence is CASEQENYGYTF. The CDR3, as DNA: TGTGCCAGCGAACAGGAAAACTATGGCTACACCTTC.

This chain links TRBV14 with TRBJ1-5; perhaps TRBD1 as D (5 bases). CDR1 is SGHDN and CDR2 is FVKESK in the germline V gene. V was clipped by 1 base and J by 0 bases, with 16 bases between them. This CDR3 is 18 amino acids long. In DNA, the CDR3 is TGTGCCAGCAGCCAAGCCGGGACGGCCGAAAATAGCAATCAGCCCCAGCATTTT. As protein: CASSQAGTAENSNQPQHF.

This clonotype was detected a few times. The V and J genes are TRBV20-1 and TRBJ2-6; TRBD2 is a possible D gene (6 bases). With 3 bases removed from V and 4 bases from J, the gap between germline ends came to 22 bases. The CDR3 consists of 18 residues. Germline-derived CDR1 and CDR2 are DFQATT and SNEGSKA (reference sequence). The CDR3 nucleotides are TGCAGTGCTAGTTGGGGCGGGGCCCACTCTTACGGGGCCAACGTCCTGACTTTC. It yields the protein CSASWGGAHSYGANVLTF.

The V and J genes are TRBV7-9 and TRBJ1-4, with D unclear. Trimming pared 1 base from V and 5 bases from J, leaving 20 bases between. Germline V gives CDR1 SEHNR, CDR2 FQNEAQ (reference sequence). This CDR3 is built from 18 residues. The CDR3 DNA follows: TGTGCCAGCAGCTTAGAGGGTTCGGTAGGGCCAAACAATGAAAAACTGTTTTTT. This translates into CASSLEGSVGPNNEKLFF.

On this clonotype: A single base separates this from a much larger clone, so it may be a read error. This sequence joins TRBV10-3 and TRBJ2-7, with D hard to call. Looked up from germline, CDR1 is ENHRY and CDR2 is SYGVKD. This CDR3 is 14 amino acids long. The germline V and J ends were trimmed by 6 bases and 0 bases, with 12 bases remaining between them. CDR3 loop: CAIRVGGSSYEQYF. The CDR3, as DNA: TGTGCCATCAGGGTCGGCGGAAGCTCCTACGAGCAGTACTTC.

The rearrangement links TRBV20-1 to TRBJ1-1, with D possibly TRBD1 on 6 matching bases. V lost 8 bases to trimming and J lost 1 base, with 11 bases between them. CDR3 length: 12 amino acids. Germline V gene lookup returns CDR1 DFQATT and CDR2 SNEGSKA (reference sequence). The CDR3 nucleotides are TGCAGTTCCGGACAGACGAACACTGAAGCTTTCTTT. Translating it yields CSSGQTNTEAFF.

This chain links TRBV7-3 with TRBJ1-4; unclear D gene. The CDR3 is 14 amino acids. Trimming shortened V by 5 bases and J by 7 bases, and 14 bases separated the two germline ends. The germline V gene encodes CDR1 SGHTA and CDR2 FQGTGA. In nucleotides, the CDR3 is TGTGCCAGCAGCCCTAATGGAAAAGGTGAAAAACTGTTTTTT. This translates into CASSPNGKGEKLFF.

The CDR3 DNA reads as TGTGCCATCAGTGAGTCTGTAGCGACACATGAGCAGTTCTTC. This codes for CAISESVATHEQFF. The chain couples TRBV10-3 to TRBJ2-1; weak D call: TRBD2 (5 bases). CDR3 length: 14 residues. The germline gives CDR1 ENHRY, CDR2 SYGVKD. The germline V and J ends were trimmed by 0 bases and 8 bases, with 11 bases remaining between them.

This sequence joins TRBV4-2 and TRBJ2-2; 8 bases match TRBD1. The trim removed 6 bases at V and 1 base at J, leaving 4 bases unmatched. The CDR3 extends over 15 amino acids. Germline V CDR1 and CDR2: LGHNA, YNFKEQ. The CDR3: CASRIGTGNTGELFF. CDR3 nucleotides: TGTGCCAGCAGGATCGGGACAGGGAACACCGGGGAGCTGTTTTTT.

This rearrangement joins TRBV9 to TRBJ1-5; a weak D match, TRBD1 (6 bases). This CDR3 region has 14 residues. V lost 4 bases and J lost 6, with 14 bases in between. Per the germline V gene, CDR1 is SGDLS and CDR2 is YYNGEE. The CDR3 nucleotides are TGTGCCAGCAGCACCCAAGAGGGGGGTCAGCCCCAGCATTTT. Translated, it gives CASSTQEGGQPQHF.

The CDR3 loop reads CASSLDWNEQYF. In nucleotides, the CDR3 is TGTGCCAGCAGCTTAGACTGGAACGAGCAGTACTTC. The chain couples TRBV7-9 to TRBJ2-7; D not certain. Trimming pared 1 base from V and 5 bases from J, leaving 6 bases between. CDR1 SEHNR and CDR2 FQNEAQ come from the germline V gene (reference sequence). The CDR3 loop spans 12 amino acids.

The chain carries TRBV6-1 and TRBJ1-1, with TRBD1 matching 7 bases. The CDR3 totals 13 residues. In germline, CDR1 is MNHNS, CDR2 SASEGT. Trimming at V came to 5 bases and at J to 4 bases, leaving 4 bases not matched to a gene. CDR3 region: CASSKYRGTEAFF. In DNA form, the CDR3 reads TGTGCCAGCAGTAAATACAGGGGCACTGAAGCTTTCTTT.

The rearrangement links TRBV20-1 to TRBJ1-1; no clear D gene. Trimming left V 4 bases short and J 3 bases short, with 9 bases between. This CDR3 has 12 amino acids. Germline V lookup: CDR1 DFQATT, CDR2 SNEGSKA (reference sequence). CDR3 loop: CSATPADTEAFF. CDR3 nucleotides: TGCAGTGCTACCCCAGCAGACACTGAAGCTTTCTTT.

This clonotype occurred a few times. The V gene is TRBV2, the J gene TRBJ2-1; 16 bases are a match to TRBD2. CDR3 length: 18 residues. J lost 7 bases, V lost 5 bases, and 11 bases had no gene match. Looked up from germline, CDR1 is SNHLY and CDR2 is FYNNEI. CDR3: CASSMGLAGGLQLNEQFF. Written as DNA, the CDR3 is TGTGCCAGCAGTATGGGACTAGCGGGAGGGCTACAATTAAATGAGCAGTTCTTC.

As regards this clonotype: Relative to the germline gene, one junction end is altered; a read error may explain this. The CDR3 protein is CSAVTGVGGHTF. The CDR3 nucleotides read TGCAGTGCTGTTACAGGGGTGGGTGGCCACACCTTC. The gene calls are TRBV20-1 and TRBJ1-2, with 7 bases fitting TRBD1. Germline CDR1 reads DFQATT; CDR2 reads SNEGSKA (reference sequence). CDR3 length equals 12 residues.

About this clonotype itself: This may be a read error: a much more frequent sequence differs by one nucleotide. The rearrangement joins TRBV4-1 to TRBJ2-7; D possibly matches TRBD1 or TRBD2 (5 bases each). This CDR3 comprises 14 residues. Germline lookup yields CDR1 MGHRA and CDR2 YSYEKL. CDR3 amino acids: CAGSHRDGSYEQYF. The CDR3 DNA reads as TGCGCCGGCAGCCACCGGGACGGCTCCTACGAGCAGTACTTC.

This clonotype showed up just a few times. This sequence joins TRBV10-3 and TRBJ2-3, with 10 nucleotides matching TRBD2. The CDR3 has 15 residues. Germline CDR1 and CDR2: ENHRY and SYGVKD. Germline trimming cut 4 bases from V and 6 bases from J; bases unmatched to any gene: 7. The CDR3 bases are TGTGCCATCAGTGCCATAGCGGGAGGAGGTGATACGCAGTATTTT. It yields the protein CAISAIAGGGDTQYF.

This clonotype was observed at least ten times. V and J are TRBV12-3 or TRBV12-4 and TRBJ2-1; D perhaps matches TRBD1 (6 bases). Deletions cut 2 bases from V and 11 bases from J, with 13 bases between. The CDR3 covers 13 residues. This CDR3 is CASSLMWGLQQFF. CDR3 DNA sequence: TGTGCCAGCAGTTTAATGTGGGGGCTTCAGCAGTTCTTC.

This clonotype was seen more than once but under ten times. This chain connects TRBV7-9 to TRBJ2-7; D may be TRBD1 or TRBD2 (5 bases each). Between the trimmed V and J ends, which lost 0 bases and 4 bases, there was a span of 19 bases. The germline V gene encodes CDR1 SEHNR and CDR2 FQNEAQ (reference sequence). The length of the CDR3 is 17 residues. The CDR3 loop reads CASSLAVSAPGAYEQYF. The CDR3 DNA is TGTGCCAGCAGCTTAGCGGTTAGCGCCCCCGGGGCGTACGAGCAGTACTTC.

This clonotype was seen at least ten times. The chain carries TRBV29-1 and TRBJ2-3, with D possibly called TRBD1 or TRBD2 (5 bases each). The CDR3 loop spans 15 amino acids. CDR1 SQVTM and CDR2 ANQGSEA come from the germline V gene. Trimming removed 5 bases from V and 3 bases from J, with 18 bases in between. Here the CDR3 DNA reads TGCAGCGTTAAGGACTGGGGCCCTAGGACAGATACGCAGTATTTT. This gives the protein CSVKDWGPRTDTQYF.

This chain connects TRBV6-5 to TRBJ1-5; 7 positions match TRBD1. Germline loops: CDR1 MNHEY, CDR2 SVGAGI. With V trimmed by 0 bases and J by 0 bases, 8 bases remained unmatched. The CDR3 contains 18 residues. This CDR3 reads CASSYSNRDRYSNQPQHF. The CDR3 DNA is TGTGCCAGCAGTTACTCAAATCGGGACAGATATAGCAATCAGCCCCAGCATTTT.

V and J are TRBV6-2 or TRBV6-3 and TRBJ2-7; 8 positions match TRBD2. With 5 bases clipped from V and 5 bases from J, the junction kept 8 bases outside the gene matches. The CDR3 is 14 residues long. Germline assignment: CDR1 MNHEY and CDR2 SVGEGT. The CDR3 sequence is CASSLFSGKNEQYF. The CDR3 DNA reads as TGTGCCAGCAGTCTCTTTAGCGGGAAGAACGAGCAGTACTTC.